The 23 T cell receptor beta chains below come from one sample, sequenced in a study of blood T cells in healthy people across ages. PCR was performed a second time for roughly 7 to 12 cycles using a sample-barcoded 5' primer and a J-beta primer mix. MiXCR was run by TCRdb on the 5' RACE reads, yielding one entry per CDR3 protein. The sample records about 1.5 million distinct CDR3 sequences, approximately 43% being singletons. Sequenced sample: blood. The receptors stem from a woman younger than 30 in good health.

In this sample, this clonotype turned up a few times. The J gene is TRBJ2-7, the V gene TRBV6-1, with TRBD2 matching over 11 bases. The trim removed 5 bases at V and 0 bases at J, leaving 9 bases unmatched. The CDR3 sequence is 17 residues long. In germline, CDR1 is MNHNS, CDR2 SASEGT. Written as DNA, the CDR3 is TGTGCCAGCAGTCAGACTAGCGGGGCTTTTAGCTCCTACGAGCAGTACTTC. It yields the protein CASSQTSGAFSSYEQYF.

This clonotype turned up a few times. The rearrangement links TRBV29-1 to TRBJ1-2; D is uncertain. CDR3 length equals 13 residues. V lost 6 bases, J lost 8 bases, and 19 bases lay in between. Germline V gene data show CDR1 as SQVTM and CDR2 as ANQGSEA. The CDR3 nucleotides read TGCAGCGTCGACTCGACGGAGCAAGGAGGCTACACCTTC. Amino acids: CSVDSTEQGGYTF.

The gene calls are TRBV6-1 and TRBJ2-1, with 7 nucleotides matching TRBD1. The CDR3 runs 16 residues. The junction had 21 bases not matched to a gene; V was cut back by 6 bases and J by 13 bases. Germline values: CDR1 MNHNS, CDR2 SASEGT. The CDR3, as DNA: TGTGCCAGCAGGAGAACAGGGGCTGTGAGTGTGGAGACCCAGTTCTTC. Protein: CASRRTGAVSVETQFF.

This chain connects TRBV29-1 to TRBJ2-5, with TRBD1 matching over 7 bases. The CDR3 extends over 13 amino acids. V was clipped by 6 bases and J by 5 bases; unmatched bases: 9. Germline assignment: CDR1 SQVTM and CDR2 ANQGSEA. The CDR3 here is CSVRGVGGETQYF. CDR3 DNA sequence: TGCAGCGTCCGCGGCGTAGGGGGCGAGACCCAGTACTTC.

The rearrangement links TRBV30 to TRBJ1-2; D may be TRBD1 (5 bases). The ends were cut back, 2 bases at V and 2 bases at J, with 6 bases in the middle. The germline V gene encodes CDR1 GTSNPN and CDR2 SVGIG (reference sequence). The CDR3 length is 12 residues. For the CDR3, the DNA is TGTGCCTGGAGTCGACAGAACTATGGCTACACCTTC. Amino acid sequence: CAWSRQNYGYTF.

The DNA for the CDR3 is TGCGCCAGCAGCCTTACCGGGACAGTCATACCTTATAATTCACCCCTCCACTTT. Its protein is CASSLTGTVIPYNSPLHF. The gene calls are TRBV4-1 and TRBJ1-6, with TRBD1 matching over 7 bases. V gave up 4 bases and J gave up 4 bases; unmatched junction bases: 13. The CDR3 runs 18 residues. Germline lookup yields CDR1 MGHRA and CDR2 YSYEKL.

This sequence joins TRBV20-1 and TRBJ2-7; D call uncertain. V lost 0 bases to trimming and J lost 2 bases, with 14 bases between them. Germline lookup yields CDR1 DFQATT and CDR2 SNEGSKA (reference sequence). CDR3 size: 15 residues. As DNA, the CDR3 is TGCAGTGCTAGAGATCCAAGGCTCAGCGCCTACGAGCAGTACTTC. Residues: CSARDPRLSAYEQYF.

The chain carries TRBV6-2 or TRBV6-3 and TRBJ1-1; no clear D. The CDR3 spans 13 residues. In germline, CDR1 is MNHEY, CDR2 SVGEGT. V lost 4 bases and J 3 bases, leaving 9 bases between the germline ends. The CDR3 is CASSFATYTEAFF. Written as DNA, the CDR3 is TGTGCCAGCAGTTTCGCGACATACACTGAAGCTTTCTTT.

A few counts support this clonotype. The J gene is TRBJ2-3, the V gene TRBV6-6; no clear D gene. The ends were cut back, 7 bases at V and 4 bases at J, with 9 bases in the middle. The CDR3 has 12 residues. Looked up from germline, CDR1 is MNHNY and CDR2 is SVGAGI (reference sequence). CDR3 in amino acids: CASNSRPDTQYF. The CDR3 DNA reads TGTGCCAGCAACTCGCGGCCAGATACGCAGTATTTT.

This clonotype was counted between two and nine times. The rearrangement joins TRBV29-1 to TRBJ1-2; D unclear. Trimming cost V 3 bases and J 11 bases, with 25 bases left between them. This CDR3 has 15 residues. The germline V gene encodes CDR1 SQVTM and CDR2 ANQGSEA. The CDR3 nucleotides are TGCAGCGTTGACAGACCGCCCAGAAGTGACCCGAGATACACCTTC. It translates to CSVDRPPRSDPRYTF.

This chain uses TRBV25-1 with TRBJ2-7; a weak D match, TRBD1 (6 bases). The CDR3 is 14 residues long. The V and J ends lost 7 bases and 3 bases respectively, with 16 bases between them. CDR1 and CDR2 from the germline V gene are MGHDK and SYGVNS. As DNA, the CDR3 is TGTGCCAGCACCCCTAACAGGGCCATCTACGAGCAGTACTTC. It is translated as CASTPNRAIYEQYF.

This clonotype was found a few times. This chain links TRBV20-1 with TRBJ2-7; D call uncertain. Trimming removed 0 bases at V and 0 bases at J, with 9 bases between. CDR1 and CDR2 (germline): DFQATT, SNEGSKA (reference sequence). There are 14 residues in the CDR3. The CDR3 DNA is TGCAGTGCTAGAGATTATTCCCGCTCCTACGAGCAGTACTTC. Amino acids: CSARDYSRSYEQYF.

This clonotype occurred once. This chain joins TRBV12-5 and TRBJ2-2; 12 nucleotides agree with TRBD1. V shed 8 bases, J shed 10 bases, and the junction held 11 bases outside the gene matches. The germline gives CDR1 LGHNT, CDR2 FRNRAP. The CDR3 contains 15 residues. The CDR3 DNA reads TGTGCTAGTTTAAGCGGGACAGGGGGCATGGAGGAGCTGTTTTTT. The encoded protein is CASLSGTGGMEELFF.

A few counts support this clonotype. The chain joins TRBV7-8 to TRBJ2-7; 9 bases match TRBD2. The DNA end favors TRBJ2-5, so the J call may be wrong. The CDR3 consists of 17 residues. In germline, CDR1 is SGHVS, CDR2 FQNEAQ. The CDR3 sequence: CASSLALAGPSWETQYF. The CDR3 DNA reads as TGTGCCAGCAGCTTAGCCCTAGCGGGGCCAAGTTGGGAGACCCAGTACTTC.

This clonotype was seen just once. An end of the junction does not agree with germline; a read error may underlie this. V gene TRBV12-3 or TRBV12-4 combines with J gene TRBJ2-7; possibly TRBD1 or TRBD2 for D (5 bases each). The CDR3 covers 13 residues. CDR3 region: CAGSSGRSYEQYF. CDR3 bases: TGTGCCGGCAGTTCGGGGCGATCCTACGAGCAGTACTTC.

The J gene is TRBJ1-1, the V gene TRBV25-1; a weak D match, TRBD1 (6 bases). The V and J ends lost 5 bases and 3 bases respectively, with 13 bases between them. The CDR3 is 14 residues long. Germline V gene lookup returns CDR1 MGHDK and CDR2 SYGVNS. CDR3 sequence reads: CASSTSGADTEAFF. The CDR3 DNA reads TGTGCCAGCAGTACTTCAGGGGCTGACACTGAAGCTTTCTTT.

This clonotype showed up just a few times. The chain links TRBV6-2 or TRBV6-3 to TRBJ1-5; D might be TRBD1 (5 bases). Germline V gene lookup returns CDR1 MNHEY and CDR2 SVGEGT. The V gene lost 0 bases and the J gene lost 1 base, with 10 bases spanning the gap. This CDR3 spans 16 amino acids. The CDR3 region has the DNA TGTGCCAGCAGTTACTCGGCGCGGGGGAGCAATCAGCCCCAGCATTTT. Its translation: CASSYSARGSNQPQHF.

This clonotype was detected only a few times. The rearrangement joins TRBV29-1 to TRBJ2-7; 7 bases fit TRBD2. The CDR3 loop spans 18 amino acids. Trimming removed 3 bases from V and 2 bases from J; junction bases left unmatched: 19. Germline loops: CDR1 SQVTM, CDR2 ANQGSEA. The DNA for the CDR3 is TGCAGCGTTGAGCTTGGGGGGGGTCCGACAGTGGTGGCCTACGAGCAGTACTTC. Its protein is CSVELGGGPTVVAYEQYF.

The chain couples TRBV10-1 to TRBJ2-2; D perhaps matches TRBD1 (5 bases). The V gene's germline CDR1 is WNHNN and CDR2 SYGVQD (reference sequence). V dropped 9 bases and J dropped 5 bases, with 16 bases sitting between them. The CDR3 is made up of 14 amino acids. The CDR3: CASGAGLSTGELFF. CDR3 DNA sequence: TGCGCCAGTGGGGCAGGGTTGTCGACCGGGGAGCTGTTTTTT.

The chain links TRBV2 to TRBJ1-2, with TRBD1 matching over 8 bases. In germline, CDR1 is SNHLY, CDR2 FYNNEI. This CDR3 is built from 15 residues. Trimming removed 4 bases from V and 4 bases from J; junction bases left unmatched: 8. The CDR3 reads CASSGTGQAIYGYTF. DNA of the CDR3: TGTGCCAGCAGTGGAACGGGACAGGCGATCTATGGCTACACCTTC.

This clonotype was seen a few times. This chain links TRBV2 with TRBJ1-6, with 7 nucleotides matching TRBD1. The germline V gene encodes CDR1 SNHLY and CDR2 FYNNEI. The CDR3 is 15 amino acids. Losses at the gene ends were 6 bases for V and 7 bases for J; bases not matched to a gene: 9. In DNA, the CDR3 is TGTGCCAGCAGGACGACAGGGACCCTCAATTCACCCCTCCACTTT. Residues: CASRTTGTLNSPLHF.

This clonotype came up a few times. The genes are TRBV21-1 and TRBJ1-4; TRBD1, the D gene given by the table, was not confirmed from the DNA. TRBV21-1 is classified as a pseudogene. The CDR3 runs 15 residues. The CDR3 region has the DNA TGTGCCAGCAGCAAAGTCAAGGGGGGGGATGAAAAACTGTTTTTT. Translating gives CASSKVKGGDEKLFF.

The table lists this clonotype with a few counts. This chain joins TRBV29-1 and TRBJ2-3; TRBD2 matches at 12 bases. The CDR3 length is 15 residues. V dropped 8 bases and J dropped 0; count of bases not matched to a gene: 6. The V gene's germline CDR1 is SQVTM and CDR2 ANQGSEA. In nucleotides, the CDR3 is TGCAGCTATGGACTAGCGGGGTCTAGCACAGATACGCAGTATTTT. Translating gives CSYGLAGSSTDTQYF.